One and the same sample provided the 21 T cell receptor beta chains below, sequenced in a study of T cell changes during pregnancy in multiple sclerosis. Data came from immunoSEQ multiplex PCR; TCRdb stores just in-frame clones and leaves some out. Among roughly 70,000 clones listed, around nine tenths were seen once. The sequences come from peripheral blood, collected before pregnancy. Receptor source: a female donor with multiple sclerosis, enrolled in a pregnancy study.

The chain has TRBV6-1 and TRBJ2-1, with 8 bases lining up with TRBD2. V was clipped by 1 base and J by 3 bases; unmatched bases: 2. CDR1 is MNHNS and CDR2 is SASEGT in the germline V gene. The CDR3 totals 15 residues. In DNA, the CDR3 is TGTGCCAGCAGTGAAGGGACTAGCTACTACAATGAGCAGTTCTTC. This sequence encodes CASSEGTSYYNEQFF.

In its sample, this clone was seen once. The V call is TRBV6-4, the J call TRBJ1-2, with D possibly matching TRBD1 (5 bases). Germline values: CDR1 MRHNA, CDR2 SNTAGT. The CDR3 runs 13 residues. Between the trimmed V and J ends, which lost 10 bases and 3 bases, there was a span of 15 bases. The CDR3 sequence is CATSAGVDYGYTF. DNA for the CDR3: TGTGCCACCTCGGCGGGGGTCGACTATGGCTACACCTTC.

V and J are TRBV5-8 and TRBJ2-5; D is perhaps TRBD2 (6 bases). Trimming took off 7 bases at V and 3 bases at J, with 13 bases between the two ends. This CDR3 is 13 amino acids long. Germline CDR1 is SGHTS and CDR2 is YDEGEE. The CDR3 loop is CASEGWGEETQYF. The CDR3 DNA reads as TGTGCCAGCGAGGGATGGGGGGAAGAGACCCAGTACTTC. Together with reference TRBV5-8 and TRBJ2-5, the CDR3 gives the full variable domain: EAGVTQSPTHLIKTRGQQATLRCSPISGHTSVYWYQQALGLGLQFLLWYDEGEERNRGNFPPRFSGRQFPNYSSELNVNALELEDSALYLCASEGWGEETQYFGPGTRLLVL.

V and J are TRBV7-2 and TRBJ2-7; TRBD2 might be the D (6 bases). From germline, CDR1 is SGHTA and CDR2 FQGNSA. The V gene lost 4 bases and the J gene lost 5 bases, with 18 bases spanning the gap. This CDR3 region has 15 residues. CDR3 in amino acids: CASSSPGAGSHEQYF. The CDR3 DNA follows: TGTGCCAGCAGCTCCCCCGGGGCGGGGAGCCACGAGCAGTACTTC.

The chain recombines TRBV27 with TRBJ1-1, with D uncertain. Trimming pared 6 bases from V and 2 bases from J, leaving 13 bases between. The CDR3 extends over 14 amino acids. Germline loops: CDR1 MNHEY, CDR2 SMNVEV (reference sequence). CDR3 DNA: TGTGCCAGCAGCTCTCAACGAACTAACACTGAAGCTTTCTTT. Translated, it gives CASSSQRTNTEAFF.

This clone was detected only once. The chain is built from TRBV7-9 and TRBJ1-2; D may be TRBD1 (6 bases). From germline, CDR1 is SEHNR and CDR2 FQNEAQ (reference sequence). V lost 4 bases and J lost 7, with 19 bases in between. The CDR3 totals 15 residues. CDR3 DNA sequence: TGTGCCAGCAGCTCCAGGGGCCGGACCCTTGGTGGCTACACCTTC. This gives the protein CASSSRGRTLGGYTF.

V is TRBV5-1 and J is TRBJ1-4; TRBD1 agrees at 8 bases. The CDR3 has 14 amino acids. Trimming took 1 base from V and 5 from J; bases not matched to a gene: 1. CDR1 and CDR2 (germline): SGHRS, YFSETQ. CDR3 bases: TGCGCCAGCAGCTTGCAGGGGGCGAATGAAAAACTGTTTTTT. This gives the protein CASSLQGANEKLFF.

J is TRBJ1-1 and V is TRBV5-1; D call uncertain. V lost 0 bases, J lost 0 bases, and 6 bases lay in between. The CDR3 consists of 14 residues. The germline gives CDR1 SGHRS, CDR2 YFSETQ. CDR3 sequence (DNA): TGCGCCAGCAGCTTGGCAGAAATGAACACTGAAGCTTTCTTT. It encodes CASSLAEMNTEAFF.

This chain connects TRBV12-2 to TRBJ2-2; the table's TRBD2 call for D was not verified on the DNA. TRBV12-2 is a pseudogene locus. This CDR3 contains 17 residues. CDR3: CASRLGWTFRNTGELFF. The CDR3 DNA reads TGTGCAAGTCGCTTAGGATGGACTTTTAGGAACACCGGGGAGCTGTTTTTT.

This sequence joins TRBV5-1 and TRBJ2-7, with 8 bases that match TRBD1. The CDR3 runs to 14 residues. Germline assignment: CDR1 SGHRS and CDR2 YFSETQ. V dropped 5 bases and J dropped 5; count of bases not matched to a gene: 9. The CDR3 here is CASRQGQGANEQYF. CDR3 bases: TGCGCCAGCAGACAGGGGCAGGGGGCTAACGAGCAGTACTTC.

The chain joins TRBV27 to TRBJ1-2, with TRBD1 matching 7 bases. The CDR3 contains 14 residues. The V and J ends lost 5 bases and 4 bases, in that order; junction bases with no gene match: 7. Germline assignment: CDR1 MNHEY and CDR2 SMNVEV (reference sequence). The CDR3 DNA reads as TGTGCCAGCAGTCACGGACAGGCATTCTATGGCTACACCTTC. Encoded protein: CASSHGQAFYGYTF.

This chain joins TRBV6-5 and TRBJ2-4, with a weak D call TRBD1 (6 bases). Germline assignment: CDR1 MNHEY and CDR2 SVGAGI. Trimming took 6 bases from V and 1 from J, leaving 13 bases between them. This CDR3 region has 15 residues. The CDR3 bases are TGTGCCAGCAGCCATACAGGGTCTGCCAAAAACATTCAGTACTTC. It translates to CASSHTGSAKNIQYF.

The chain recombines TRBV30 with TRBJ1-1; weak D call: TRBD1 (6 bases). The CDR3 totals 14 residues. Germline assignment: CDR1 GTSNPN and CDR2 SVGIG (reference sequence). Trimming removed 0 bases from V and 4 bases from J, with 12 bases in between. The chain's CDR3 is CAWSVQGIPTEAFF. CDR3 coding DNA: TGTGCCTGGAGTGTACAGGGAATTCCCACTGAAGCTTTCTTT.

This chain connects TRBV7-2 to TRBJ2-4; D not resolved. The V gene lost 3 bases and the J gene lost 0 bases, with 6 bases spanning the gap. The CDR3 length is 14 residues. In germline, CDR1 is SGHTA, CDR2 FQGNSA. For the CDR3, the DNA is TGTGCCAGCAGCTTCTCAGAAGCCAAAAACATTCAGTACTTC. Residues: CASSFSEAKNIQYF.

The chain is built from TRBV10-1 and TRBJ1-3; D might be TRBD1 (5 bases). Germline V gene lookup returns CDR1 WNHNN and CDR2 SYGVQD (reference sequence). The CDR3 is made up of 15 amino acids. The V gene lost 0 bases and the J gene lost 2 bases, with 8 bases spanning the gap. The CDR3 bases are TGCGCCAGCAGTGAGTCGGGGGGAACTGGAAACACCATATATTTT. It encodes CASSESGGTGNTIYF.

The CDR3 protein is CSVEEGGAHSEKLFF. In nucleotides, the CDR3 is TGCAGCGTTGAAGAGGGAGGGGCGCATAGCGAAAAACTGTTTTTT. The rearrangement uses TRBV29-1 and TRBJ1-4; a weak D match, TRBD1 (5 bases). The V gene lost 0 bases and the J gene lost 8 bases, with 16 bases spanning the gap. This CDR3 comprises 15 residues. The germline CDR1 and CDR2 sequences are SQVTM and ANQGSEA.

The chain combines TRBV4-1 with TRBJ2-7; weak D call: TRBD2 (5 bases). V lost 0 bases, J lost 0 bases, and 12 bases lay in between. Germline values: CDR1 MGHRA, CDR2 YSYEKL. CDR3 size: 16 residues. The CDR3 sequence is CASSQDSGEGSYEQYF. DNA of the CDR3: TGCGCCAGCAGCCAAGACTCCGGAGAGGGCTCCTACGAGCAGTACTTC.

V and J are TRBV7-9 and TRBJ2-1; TRBD2 matches at 10 bases. The CDR3 is 15 amino acids. Germline values: CDR1 SEHNR, CDR2 FQNEAQ (reference sequence). With 5 bases clipped from V and 5 bases from J, the junction kept 6 bases outside the gene matches. Written as DNA, the CDR3 is TGTGCCAGCAGCCGGGGGGGACTAGCGAACAATGAGCAGTTCTTC. It yields the protein CASSRGGLANNEQFF.

The V and J genes are TRBV7-9 and TRBJ2-7; D is unclear. The CDR3 length is 12 residues. Germline-derived CDR1 and CDR2 are SEHNR and FQNEAQ (reference sequence). V gave up 6 bases and J gave up 2 bases, with 8 bases separating them. The DNA of the CDR3 is TGTGCCAGCAGTCGACATACCTACGAGCAGTACTTC. Its protein is CASSRHTYEQYF.

The chain has TRBV7-9 and TRBJ2-7, with 7 nucleotides matching TRBD1. Trimming at V came to 8 bases and at J to 9 bases, leaving 13 bases not matched to a gene. Per germline, CDR1 SEHNR and CDR2 FQNEAQ (reference sequence). The CDR3 sequence is 13 residues long. The CDR3: CASEGQTSPRQYF. The CDR3 DNA reads as TGTGCCAGCGAGGGACAGACCTCCCCCCGGCAGTACTTC. Full variable domain (rest looked up from reference TRBV7-9 and TRBJ2-7): DTGVSQNPRHKITKRGQNVTFRCDPISEHNRLYWYRQTLGQGPEFLTYFQNEAQLEKSRLLSDRFSAERPKGSFSTLEIQRTEQGDSAMYLCASEGQTSPRQYFGPGTRLTVT.

The chain links TRBV7-2 to TRBJ2-5; 7 bases match TRBD2. Germline CDR1 and CDR2: SGHTA and FQGNSA. V trimming: 2 bases; J trimming: 2 bases; junction bases outside the gene matches: 11. The CDR3 totals 17 residues. CDR3 loop: CASSLSEAGARQETQYF. The CDR3 coding sequence is TGTGCCAGCAGCTTATCTGAGGCGGGAGCGCGACAAGAGACCCAGTACTTC.